This T cell receptor (beta chain) was sequenced for a study of CD8+ T cells in alopecia areata. Study conclusions and caveats: Alphabeta T cells residing in normal skin are also sequenced in scalp samples.

Worth noting for this clone: The antigen is unknown.

Sequencing used cDNA as its template, made by extracting RNA and reverse transcribing it. Generated by immunoSEQ multiplex PCR, the TCRdb table keeps only in-frame clones and is missing some. The sample records some 11,000 clones, around three fifths being singletons. Alopecia areata patients gave lesional scalp punch biopsies and peripheral blood samples. Trimming pared 0 bases from V and 10 bases from J, leaving 17 bases between. CDR1 is SGHRS and CDR2 is YFSETQ in the germline V gene. The CDR3 has 15 amino acids. This receptor was taken from a human donor with alopecia areata. The sequenced material came from skin. The V call is TRBV5-1, the J call TRBJ2-1; no clear D. CDR3 region: CASSLVVGRQKEQFF. CDR3 sequence (DNA): TGCGCCAGCAGCTTGGTTGTCGGCAGGCAAAAAGAGCAGTTCTTC.